This TCR beta chain is drawn from a study of low-dose radiotherapy and immunotherapy resistance in tumors. Study context: Doses of 0.5 Gy per fraction every 2 weeks, totaling 6.5 Gy, went to Cohort 1.

The sample holds many counts of this clonotype. Time point in this sample: before trial treatment. In the RACIN dose-escalation trial, donors got nivolumab plus ipilimumab with aspirin, cyclophosphamide and radiotherapy. Gene-specific TRAV and TRBV primers were used for first-strand cDNA, covering alpha and beta chains. PCR amplification of the TCRs was performed with Phusion for 20 PCR cycles, and it relied on a constant-region primer together with a V-primer adapter. Amplifying the isolated mRNA was done by in vitro transcription. MiXCR, run by TCRdb on the reads, gives a single entry per CDR3 protein. The data contain 70,000 to 95,000 distinct CDR3 sequences, 15% to 20% of them singletons. Losses at the gene ends were 2 bases for V and 0 bases for J; bases not matched to a gene: 15. In germline, CDR1 is SGHTA, CDR2 FQGTGA. This CDR3 is built from 20 residues.

The sequencing used PBMCs, collected before treatment. This chain connects TRBV7-3 to TRBJ2-7, with TRBD2 matching over 11 bases. This receptor was obtained from a male donor with prostate cancer. CDR3 region: CASSLRLAGGPGEDSYEQYF. CDR3 coding DNA: TGTGCCAGCAGCTTACGGCTAGCGGGGGGCCCCGGTGAAGACTCCTACGAGCAGTACTTC.